Sequencing of this T cell receptor (beta chain) was carried out in a study of T cells in Graves' hyperthyroidism and ophthalmopathy. This clonotype was recorded at least ten times. From RNA transcripts, TCR beta CDR3 regions were amplified. HTBI primers were used for first-round RT-PCR of the TCR CDR3. TCRdb used MiXCR to reprocess the multiplex PCR reads, holding one entry per CDR3 protein. In the table there are fewer than 900,000 distinct CDR3 sequences, over 15% of which are singletons. Sample collection date corresponds to first hyperthyroidism diagnosis, prior to any ophthalmopathy symptoms. With 6 bases clipped from V and 4 bases from J, the junction kept 8 bases outside the gene matches. This CDR3 contains 16 residues.

The chain combines TRBV12-3 or TRBV12-4 with TRBJ1-5; 11 bases are shared with TRBD1. The clonotype was recovered from a woman aged 50 to 60 with Graves' hyperthyroidism that later progressed to Graves' ophthalmopathy. Material for sequencing was blood. The CDR3 DNA follows: TGTGCCAGCAGATCCTCCGGGACAGGGGGTAATCAGCCCCAGCATTTT. This gives the protein CASRSSGTGGNQPQHF.